Below, 3 T cell receptor beta chains from the same sample are listed, as sequenced in a study of read filtering for tumor transcriptome and immune sequencing. This library used about 360 ng RNA and molecular barcoded adaptors spanning alpha/delta and beta/gamma chains. TCRdb itself ran the reads through MiXCR, one entry per CDR3 protein. This sample has around 130,000 distinct CDR3 sequences, with 10% to 15% found just once. Sequenced input: a population of CD138-negative cells sorted from bone marrow. These receptors originate from a donor at least 40 years old with multiple myeloma.

The chain employs TRBV6-6 and TRBJ2-3; 8 bases match TRBD2. Germline V gives CDR1 MNHNY, CDR2 SVGAGI (reference sequence). Unmatched junction bases numbered 5, after V lost 6 bases and J lost 0 bases. CDR3 size: 15 residues. CDR3 protein: CASSSPSGSTDTQYF. The DNA of the CDR3 is TGTGCCAGCAGCTCCCCTAGCGGGAGCACAGATACGCAGTATTTT.

Comments on this clonotype: A single base separates this from a much larger clone, so it may be a read error. V usage is TRBV6-6 and J usage is TRBJ1-4; a possible D gene is TRBD1 (5 bases). Germline lookup yields CDR1 MNHNY and CDR2 SVGAGI (reference sequence). This CDR3 comprises 14 residues. The V end was cut by 2 bases, the J end by 8 bases, with 12 bases between. The CDR3 region has the DNA TGTGCCAGCAGTTACAGGCGGGGCTGGGAAAAACTGTTTTTT. Protein sequence: CASSYRRGWEKLFF.

The sample holds many counts of this clonotype. This chain joins TRBV7-2 and TRBJ2-1, with 15 nucleotides matching TRBD2. Germline-derived CDR1 and CDR2 are SGHTA and FQGNSA. With 5 bases clipped from V and 5 bases from J, the junction kept 7 bases outside the gene matches. The CDR3 length is 17 residues. The CDR3 region is CASSRGTSGGRHNEQFF. DNA for the CDR3: TGTGCCAGCAGCCGAGGGACTAGCGGGGGGCGCCACAATGAGCAGTTCTTC.